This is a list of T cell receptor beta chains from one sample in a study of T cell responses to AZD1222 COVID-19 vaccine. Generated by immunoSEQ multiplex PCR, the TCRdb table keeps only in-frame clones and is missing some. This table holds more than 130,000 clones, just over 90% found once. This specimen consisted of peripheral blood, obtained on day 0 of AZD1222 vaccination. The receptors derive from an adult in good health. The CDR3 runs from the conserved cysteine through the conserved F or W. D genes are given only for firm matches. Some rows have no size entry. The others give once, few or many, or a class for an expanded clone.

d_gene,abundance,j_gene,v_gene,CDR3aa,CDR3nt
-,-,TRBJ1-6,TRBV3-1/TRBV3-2,CASSQEGAGYSPLHF,TGTGCCAGCAGCCAAGAAGGGGCTGGTTATTCACCCCTCCACTTT
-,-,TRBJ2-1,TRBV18,CASSHSSRFRPYNEQFF,TGTGCCAGCTCACATTCGAGCCGGTTTCGCCCCTACAATGAGCAGTTCTTC
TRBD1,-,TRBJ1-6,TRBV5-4,CASKGQGVVNSPLHF,TGTGCCAGCAAAGGACAGGGTGTAGTCAATTCACCCCTCCACTTT
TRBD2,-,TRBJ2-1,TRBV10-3,CAISRTSGGYNEQFF,TGTGCCATCAGTCGGACTAGCGGGGGATACAATGAGCAGTTCTTC
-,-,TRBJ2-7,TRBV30,CAWSIASYEQYF,TGTGCCTGGAGTATAGCCAGCTACGAGCAGTACTTC
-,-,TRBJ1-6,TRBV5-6,CASSWGPGWSDSPLHF,TGTGCCAGCAGCTGGGGGCCGGGTTGGTCGGATTCACCCCTCCACTTT
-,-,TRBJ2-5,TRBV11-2,CASSLDWSQETQYF,TGTGCCAGCAGCCTAGACTGGTCACAAGAGACCCAGTACTTC
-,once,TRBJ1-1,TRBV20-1,CSALDGAEAFF,TGCAGTGCTCTCGATGGAGCTGAAGCTTTCTTT
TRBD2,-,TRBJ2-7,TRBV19,CASSIGTSTGEQYF,TGTGCCAGTAGTATTGGGACTAGCACGGGGGAGCAGTACTTC
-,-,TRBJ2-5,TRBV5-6,CASSLAVGTQYF,TGTGCCAGCAGCTTGGCCGTGGGGACCCAGTACTTC
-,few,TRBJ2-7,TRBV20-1,CSARGDYEQYF,TGCAGTGCTAGAGGGGACTACGAGCAGTACTTC
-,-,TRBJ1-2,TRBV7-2,CASSSDTYGYTF,TGTGCCAGCAGCTCGGACACCTATGGCTACACCTTC
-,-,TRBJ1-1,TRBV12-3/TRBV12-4,CASSYRDRGEAFF,TGTGCCAGCAGTTACAGGGACCGCGGGGAAGCTTTCTTT
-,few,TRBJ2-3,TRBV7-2,CASSQGGDTQYF,TGTGCCAGCAGCCAGGGCGGGGATACGCAGTATTTT
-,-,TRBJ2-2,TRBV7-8,CASRLTENTGELFF,TGTGCCAGCAGGTTGACAGAGAACACCGGGGAGCTGTTTTTT
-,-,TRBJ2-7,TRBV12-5,CASGLVLEGSSYEQYF,TGTGCTAGTGGTTTGGTACTGGAGGGCAGCTCCTACGAGCAGTACTTC
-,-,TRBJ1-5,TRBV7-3,CASSYSGTQPQHF,TGTGCCAGCAGTTACAGCGGAACACAGCCCCAGCATTTT
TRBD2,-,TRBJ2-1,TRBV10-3,CAISDSGGPYNEQFF,TGTGCCATCAGTGATTCGGGAGGTCCCTACAATGAGCAGTTCTTC
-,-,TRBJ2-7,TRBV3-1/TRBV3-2,CASSQDLDISEQYF,TGTGCCAGCAGCCAAGATCTGGATATCTCCGAGCAGTACTTC
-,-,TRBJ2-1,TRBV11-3,CASSLDRDSYNEQFF,TGTGCCAGCAGCTTAGACAGGGACTCCTACAATGAGCAGTTCTTC
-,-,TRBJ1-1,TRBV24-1,CATYRFTEAFF,TGTGCCACTTACAGGTTCACTGAAGCTTTCTTT
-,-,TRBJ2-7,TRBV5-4,CASSLGQGDEQYF,TGTGCCAGCAGCTTGGGCCAGGGCGACGAGCAGTACTTC
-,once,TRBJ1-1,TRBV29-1,CSVNDIGGLNTEAFF,TGCAGCGTTAATGACATAGGTGGCCTGAACACTGAAGCTTTCTTT
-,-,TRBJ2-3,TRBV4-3,CASSQEAVSTDTQYF,TGCGCCAGCAGCCAAGAGGCCGTTAGCACAGATACGCAGTATTTT
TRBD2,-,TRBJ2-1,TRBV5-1,CASSPGLAGGRSYNEQFF,TGCGCCAGCAGCCCGGGACTAGCGGGAGGGAGGTCCTACAATGAGCAGTTCTTC
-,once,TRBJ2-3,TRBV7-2,CASSLGTVAQYF,TGTGCCAGCAGCTTAGGGACGGTTGCGCAGTATTTT
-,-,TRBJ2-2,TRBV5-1,CASRKGVSTGELFF,TGCGCCAGCCGCAAGGGAGTAAGCACCGGGGAGCTGTTTTTT
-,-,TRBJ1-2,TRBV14,CASSQARGGGYTF,TGTGCCAGCAGCCAAGCCCGGGGTGGTGGCTACACCTTC
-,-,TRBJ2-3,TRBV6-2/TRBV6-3,CASSRTDKGTQYF,TGTGCCAGCAGTCGAACGGATAAGGGGACGCAGTATTTT
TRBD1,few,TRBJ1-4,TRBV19,CASGTDRVNEKLFF,TGTGCCAGTGGTACGGACAGGGTGAATGAAAAACTGTTTTTT
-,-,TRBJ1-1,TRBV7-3,CASSPRPPLGPEAFF,TGTGCCAGCAGCCCCCGACCGCCGTTGGGTCCTGAAGCTTTCTTT
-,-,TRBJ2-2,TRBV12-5,CASGFVPGELFF,TGTGCTAGTGGTTTCGTACCCGGGGAGCTGTTTTTT
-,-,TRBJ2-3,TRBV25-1,CASTDSRGTDTQYF,TGTGCCAGCACGGACTCAAGGGGGACAGATACGCAGTATTTT
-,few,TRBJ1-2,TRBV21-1,CASSKCSGDRDPYGYTF,TGTGCCAGCAGCAAATGCTCGGGGGACAGGGATCCCTATGGCTACACCTTC
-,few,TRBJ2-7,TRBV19,CASSINDLPRYEQYF,TGTGCCAGTAGTATTAACGACCTTCCGCGCTACGAGCAGTACTTC
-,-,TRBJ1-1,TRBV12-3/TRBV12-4,CASSFGGREAFF,TGTGCCAGCAGTTTCGGCGGGAGAGAAGCTTTCTTT
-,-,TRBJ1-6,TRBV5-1,CASTLAGAENSPLHF,TGCGCCAGCACCCTTGCGGGGGCAGAGAATTCACCCCTCCACTTT
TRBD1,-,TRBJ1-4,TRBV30,CAWRDLEQGASEKLFF,TGTGCCTGGAGAGATCTAGAGCAGGGGGCAAGTGAAAAACTGTTTTTT
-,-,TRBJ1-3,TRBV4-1,CASSQETRQSGNTIYF,TGCGCCAGCAGCCAAGAAACCCGTCAGTCTGGAAACACCATATATTTT
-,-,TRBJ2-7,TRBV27,CASSFLARGLYEQYF,TGTGCCAGCAGTTTCCTGGCCAGGGGTTTATACGAGCAGTACTTC